The T cell receptor beta chain under discussion was sequenced for a study of cytomegalovirus exposure and HLA in healthy donors. Overall study results and limits: Reportedly, cytomegalovirus status was diagnosed with high sensitivity and specificity. Across donors, sequencing depth was assumed by presence/absence analyses to be roughly uniform. Among the most significant clusters, several appeared linked to common viral pathogens in a later analysis.

The CDR3 runs 15 residues. Germline CDR1 reads MGHRA; CDR2 reads YSYEKL. V was cut by 5 bases and J by 0 bases, with 11 bases left in between. Concerning this clone: Its antigen is unidentified.

13 Jbeta primers and 60 Vbeta primers were used for the PCR. Some clones are missing from TCRdb's copy, which holds only in-frame ones; the method was immunoSEQ multiplex PCR. Of some 99,000 clones listed, roughly 79% are singletons. Sequenced material: PBMCs. The rearrangement joins TRBV4-1 to TRBJ1-3; tentatively, D is TRBD1 (5 bases). The clonotype comes from a woman aged 45-65 years in good health and CMV-seropositive. As DNA, the CDR3 is TGCGCCAGCAGCTCCGACAGCGCCTCTGGAAACACCATATATTTT. Its translation is CASSSDSASGNTIYF.